This T cell receptor (beta chain) was found in a study of blood T cell repertoires in COVID-19. About the study: The cDNA or gDNA used as material had been derived from T cells, B-cell-depleted T cells, or PBMCs.

V shed 1 base and J shed 5 bases, with 11 bases lying between them. CDR3 length: 14 amino acids. The V gene's germline CDR1 is LGHDT and CDR2 YNNKEL (reference sequence). The assay was immunoSEQ multiplex PCR, and TCRdb's table has in-frame clones only and misses some. The table has approximately 190,000 clones, roughly 80% seen once. The sequence was collected from a woman aged 40 to 50 with acute or convalescent COVID-19. This chain uses TRBV3-1 (or the pseudogene TRBV3-2) with TRBJ1-1; no reliable D call. Specimen: peripheral blood. Here the CDR3 reads CASSQVGGGTEAFF. The CDR3 DNA reads as TGTGCCAGCAGCCAAGTAGGTGGAGGGACTGAAGCTTTCTTT.